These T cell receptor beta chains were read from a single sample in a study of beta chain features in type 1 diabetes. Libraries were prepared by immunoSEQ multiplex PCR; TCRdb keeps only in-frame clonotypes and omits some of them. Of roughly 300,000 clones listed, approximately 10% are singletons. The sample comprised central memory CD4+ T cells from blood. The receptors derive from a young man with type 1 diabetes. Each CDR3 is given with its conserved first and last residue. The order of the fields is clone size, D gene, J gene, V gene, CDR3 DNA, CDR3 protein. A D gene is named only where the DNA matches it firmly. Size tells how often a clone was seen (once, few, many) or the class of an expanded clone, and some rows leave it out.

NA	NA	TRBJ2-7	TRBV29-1	TGCAGCGTTGAGGTGACAAATACCTACGAGCAGTACTTC	CSVEVTNTYEQYF
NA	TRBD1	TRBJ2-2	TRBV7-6	TGTGCCAGCAGGGCGCAGGGGGACACCGGGGAGCTGTTTTTT	CASRAQGDTGELFF
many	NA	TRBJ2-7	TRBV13	TGTGCCAGCAGTTTCCTCACAGTTACCTACGAGCAGTACTTC	CASSFLTVTYEQYF
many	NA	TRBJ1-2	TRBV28	TGTGCCAGCAGTCCCCCCGATCGGTATGGCTACACCTTC	CASSPPDRYGYTF
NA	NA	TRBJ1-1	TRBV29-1	TGCAGCGTCGTGGGGGATTACACTGAAGCTTTCTTT	CSVVGDYTEAFF
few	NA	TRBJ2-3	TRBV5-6	TGTGCCAGCAGCTTCCCGACAGGTCACCTCTTCACAGATACGCAGTATTTT	CASSFPTGHLFTDTQYF
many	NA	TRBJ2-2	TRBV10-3	TGTGCCATCAGTGAGGGACAGAACACCGGGGAGCTGTTTTTT	CAISEGQNTGELFF
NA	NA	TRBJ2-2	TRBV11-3	TGTGCCAGCAGCCAGGGCAGGGCGAAGGAGCTGTTTTTT	CASSQGRAKELFF
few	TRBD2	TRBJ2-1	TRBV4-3	TGCGCCAGCAGCCAAGCATTGGCTAGCGGGGGGGCAGGGCATGAGCAGTTCTTC	CASSQALASGGAGHEQFF
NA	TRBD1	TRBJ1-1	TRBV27	TGTGCCAGCAGTTTAGGGACAGGGGGGATGACTGAAGCTTTCTTT	CASSLGTGGMTEAFF
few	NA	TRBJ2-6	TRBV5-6	TGTGCCAGCAGCCTTTTACAGGGTATCTCTGGGGCCAACGTCCTGACTTTC	CASSLLQGISGANVLTF
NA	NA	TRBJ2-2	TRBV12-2	TGTGCAAGTCGCTTAGCGCGGCCGAGGGGGGCCGGGGAGCTGTTTTTT	CASRLARPRGAGELFF
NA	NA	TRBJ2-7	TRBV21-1	TGTGCCAGCAGCAAGGATCGGACAGAAGGCAAGCAGTACTTC	CASSKDRTEGKQYF
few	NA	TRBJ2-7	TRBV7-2	TGTGCCAGCAGCTTAGACAGGGACACCACCATCTACGAGCAGTACTTC	CASSLDRDTTIYEQYF
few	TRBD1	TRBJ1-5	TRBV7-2	TGTGCCAGCAGCTTTACACAGGGGAATCAGCCCCAGCATTTT	CASSFTQGNQPQHF
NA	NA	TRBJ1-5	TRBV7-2	TGTGCCAGCAGCAACAGGGTAGATCAGCCCCAGCATTTT	CASSNRVDQPQHF
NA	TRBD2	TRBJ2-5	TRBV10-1	TGCGCCAGCAGTCAGACTAGCGGGGGAAGTGAGACCCAGTACTTC	CASSQTSGGSETQYF
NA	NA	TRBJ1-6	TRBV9	TGTGCCAGCAGCGCGGATTCCAGCAACCGTTCCCCCCTCCACTTT	CASSADSSNRSPLHF
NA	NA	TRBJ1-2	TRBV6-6	TGTGCCAGCAGTTACTCGTTAGAGAACTATGGCTACACCTTC	CASSYSLENYGYTF
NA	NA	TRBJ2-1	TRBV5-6	TGTGCCAGCAGCCAAGACCGACTAGTTACTGAGCAGTTCTTC	CASSQDRLVTEQFF
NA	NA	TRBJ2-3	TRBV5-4	TGTGCCAGCAGCAAGGAGGGGCCAATGGGGCAGTATTTT	CASSKEGPMGQYF
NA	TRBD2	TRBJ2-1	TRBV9	TGTGCCAGCAGCACTTTCCGGACTAGCGGGCTTATAAATGAGCAGTTCTTC	CASSTFRTSGLINEQFF
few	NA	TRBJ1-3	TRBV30	TGTGCCTGGAGTGTAGCGCTGTTCTCTGGAAACACCATATATTTT	CAWSVALFSGNTIYF
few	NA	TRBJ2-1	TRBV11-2	TGTGCCAGCAGCTTCTTCGGGGGCCGGTATGAAGAGCAGTTCTTC	CASSFFGGRYEEQFF
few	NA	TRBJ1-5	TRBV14	TGTGCCAGCAGCCTGGACAGCGATCAGCCCCAGCATTTT	CASSLDSDQPQHF
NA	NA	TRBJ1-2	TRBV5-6	TGTGCCAGCAGCTTCGGGCAGGTCGGCTACACCTTC	CASSFGQVGYTF
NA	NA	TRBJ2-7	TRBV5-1	TGCGCCAGCTCATCAGTGGGAGTTCGGGGGGAGCAGTACTTC	CASSSVGVRGEQYF
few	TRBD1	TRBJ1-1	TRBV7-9	TGTGCCAGCAGCTTTCAACAGGGGTTAGTCACTGAAGCTTTCTTT	CASSFQQGLVTEAFF
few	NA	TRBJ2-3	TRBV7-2	TGTGCCAGCAGCCTTGGACAGTCTTCAGATACGCAGTATTTT	CASSLGQSSDTQYF
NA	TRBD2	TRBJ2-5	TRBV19	TGTGCCAGTAGAAGGGATAGCGGGAGACAAGAGACCCAGTACTTC	CASRRDSGRQETQYF
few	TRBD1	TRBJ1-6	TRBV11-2	TGTGCCAGCAGCAAATGGGACAGTAATTCACCCCTCCACTTT	CASSKWDSNSPLHF
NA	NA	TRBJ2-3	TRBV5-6	TGTGCCAGCAAGTCCTTTGGGGTAGCAGATACGCAGTATTTT	CASKSFGVADTQYF
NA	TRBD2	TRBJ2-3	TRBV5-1	TGCGCCAGCAGCTTGGTGCTAGCGGGGCTTCACACAGATACGCAGTATTTT	CASSLVLAGLHTDTQYF
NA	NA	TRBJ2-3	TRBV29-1	TGCAGCGTTGAAGTACACCGCACAGATACGCAGTATTTT	CSVEVHRTDTQYF
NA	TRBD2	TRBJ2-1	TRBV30	TGTGCCTGCCCGGGACTAGCGGGGTATGAGCAGTTCTTC	CACPGLAGYEQFF
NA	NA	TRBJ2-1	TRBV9	TGTGCCAGCAGCTTAGACTCCAGCTCCTACAATGAGCAGTTCTTC	CASSLDSSSYNEQFF
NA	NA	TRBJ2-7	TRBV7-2	TGTGCCAGCTGTCAACGCCCGGCCCTGCTCTACGAGCAGTACTTC	CASCQRPALLYEQYF
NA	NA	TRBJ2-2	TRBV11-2	TGTGCCAGCAGCTTTGTCGAGGGGGTCGGGGAGCTGTTTTTT	CASSFVEGVGELFF
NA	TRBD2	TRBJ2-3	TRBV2	TGTGCCAGCAGTGTCCGAGGCTTGGGCGGGGGGGCCGGCACAGATACGCAGTATTTT	CASSVRGLGGGAGTDTQYF
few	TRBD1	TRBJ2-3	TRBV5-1	TGCGCCAGCAGCCCCACCCCCGGGACAGGGAGGTCGGAAACGCAGTATTTT	CASSPTPGTGRSETQYF
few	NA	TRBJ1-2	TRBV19	TGTGCCAGTAGTATTCCAGGGAAGAACTATGGCTACACCTTC	CASSIPGKNYGYTF
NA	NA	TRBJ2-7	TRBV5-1	TGCGCCAGCAGCTTTCAGGAGGGTTACGAGCAGTACTTC	CASSFQEGYEQYF
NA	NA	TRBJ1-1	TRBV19	TGTGCCAGTACCCCCGGGGGGACCCTGAACACTGAAGCTTTCTTT	CASTPGGTLNTEAFF
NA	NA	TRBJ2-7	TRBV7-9	TGTGCCAGCAGCTTAGTAGGCGACGCCTACGAGCAGTACTTC	CASSLVGDAYEQYF
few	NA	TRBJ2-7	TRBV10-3	TGTGCCATCAGTGATCGAGATGTGCAGGGGACCTACGAGCAGTACTTC	CAISDRDVQGTYEQYF
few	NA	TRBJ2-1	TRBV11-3	TGTGCCAGCAGCTTAGGAGCCAGCCTGGGTGAGCAGTTCTTC	CASSLGASLGEQFF
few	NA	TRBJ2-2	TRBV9	TGTGCCAGCAGCCGCGCGGGGAACACCGGGGAGCTGTTTTTT	CASSRAGNTGELFF
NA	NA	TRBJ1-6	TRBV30	TGTGCCTGGAGTGTACAAGGATCTGGTAATAATTCACCCCTCCACTTT	CAWSVQGSGNNSPLHF
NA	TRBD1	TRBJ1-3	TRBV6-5	TGTGCCAGCAGTTCGGACAGGGGCAGATCTGGAAACACCATATATTTT	CASSSDRGRSGNTIYF
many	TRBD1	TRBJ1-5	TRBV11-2	TGTGCCAGCAGCCTAAGCCCAGGGGGCGGGGGTCAGCCCCAGCATTTT	CASSLSPGGGGQPQHF
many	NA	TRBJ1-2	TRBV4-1	TGCGCCAGCAGCCAAGATGTGGAGACGGACAACTATGGCTACACCTTC	CASSQDVETDNYGYTF
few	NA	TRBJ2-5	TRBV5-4	TGTGCCAGCAGCTTGGAATTAGAGACCCAGTACTTC	CASSLELETQYF
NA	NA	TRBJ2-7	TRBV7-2	TGTGCCAGCAGGGCGGGTCTCTACGAGCAGTACTTC	CASRAGLYEQYF
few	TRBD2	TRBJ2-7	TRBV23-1	TGCGCCAGCAGTCAATCCGGCGGGAGCCGCTACTCCTACGAGCAGTACTTC	CASSQSGGSRYSYEQYF